The present T cell receptor beta chain was sequenced within a study of cytomegalovirus exposure and HLA in healthy donors. Overall study results and limits: The HLA-A and HLA-B alleles of most subjects were reportedly predicted accurately from TCR beta sequences.

Trimming cost V 8 bases and J 0 bases; bases outside gene matches: 15. The V gene's germline CDR1 is SGHTA and CDR2 FQGNSA. This CDR3 is built from 18 residues. PCR employed 60 Vbeta and 13 Jbeta primers. This table comes from immunoSEQ multiplex PCR, and its TCRdb copy is limited to in-frame clones, with some not included. In the table there are roughly 100,000 clones, 78% of which are singletons. This clone was seen more than once but under ten times. Its matching antigen is unknown. The sequence was obtained from a man younger than 40 in good health and CMV-seronegative. V gene TRBV7-2 combines with J gene TRBJ2-1, with 8 bases identical to TRBD2. Sample: PBMCs. CDR3 nucleotides: TGTGCCAGCGGTCCGGGGGGCCCTAGCGGGCGCTCCTACAATGAGCAGTTCTTC. Translation: CASGPGGPSGRSYNEQFF.